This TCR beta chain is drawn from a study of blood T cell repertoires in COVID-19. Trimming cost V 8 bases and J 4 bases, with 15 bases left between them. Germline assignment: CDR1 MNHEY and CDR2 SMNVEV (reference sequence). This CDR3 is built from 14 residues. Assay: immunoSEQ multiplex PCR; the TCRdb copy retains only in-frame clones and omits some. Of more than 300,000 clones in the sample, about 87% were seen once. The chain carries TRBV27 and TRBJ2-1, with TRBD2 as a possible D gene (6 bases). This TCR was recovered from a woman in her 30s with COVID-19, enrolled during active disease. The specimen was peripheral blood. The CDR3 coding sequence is TGTGCCAGCCAGATGACCGGGACTTACAATGAGCAGTTCTTC. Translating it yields CASQMTGTYNEQFF.